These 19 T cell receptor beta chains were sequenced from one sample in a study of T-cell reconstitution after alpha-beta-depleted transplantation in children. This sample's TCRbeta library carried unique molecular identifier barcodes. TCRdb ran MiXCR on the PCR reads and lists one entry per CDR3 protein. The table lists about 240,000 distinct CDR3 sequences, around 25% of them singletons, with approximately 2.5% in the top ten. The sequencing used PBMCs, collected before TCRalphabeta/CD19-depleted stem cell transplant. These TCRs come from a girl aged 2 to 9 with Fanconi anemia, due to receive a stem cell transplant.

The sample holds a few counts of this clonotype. The CDR3 bases are TGTGCCAGCAGTTCCCGACGGGACTACGAGCAGTACTTC. Its translation: CASSSRRDYEQYF. J is TRBJ2-7 and V is TRBV28, with TRBD2 as a possible D gene (5 bases). Deletions cut 4 bases from V and 3 bases from J, with 10 bases between. The CDR3 runs 13 residues. Germline assignment: CDR1 MDHEN and CDR2 SYDVKM.

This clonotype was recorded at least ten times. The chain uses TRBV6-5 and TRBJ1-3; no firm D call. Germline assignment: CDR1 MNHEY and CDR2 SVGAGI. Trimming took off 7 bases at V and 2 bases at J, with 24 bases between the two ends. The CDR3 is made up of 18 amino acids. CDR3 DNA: TGTGCCAGCACCCCACTGGCCTTAGGCCTAACTACTGGAAACACCATATATTTT. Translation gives CASTPLALGLTTGNTIYF.

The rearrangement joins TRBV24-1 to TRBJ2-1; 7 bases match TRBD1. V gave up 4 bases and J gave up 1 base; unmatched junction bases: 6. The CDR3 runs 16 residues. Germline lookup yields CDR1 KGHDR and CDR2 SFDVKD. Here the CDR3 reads CATSDPGGQSYNEQFF. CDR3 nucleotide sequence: TGTGCCACCAGTGACCCAGGGGGACAGTCCTACAATGAGCAGTTCTTC.

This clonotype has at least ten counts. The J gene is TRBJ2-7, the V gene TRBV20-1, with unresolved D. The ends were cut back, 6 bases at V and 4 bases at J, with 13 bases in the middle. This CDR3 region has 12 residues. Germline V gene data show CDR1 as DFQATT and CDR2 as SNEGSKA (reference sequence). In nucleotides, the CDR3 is TGCAGTGCGGTCCCCGACGGTTACGAGCAGTACTTC. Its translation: CSAVPDGYEQYF.

The CDR3 DNA reads TGTGCCAGCAGCCAAGAGGTCGGTGGGTCAACCTACAATGAGCAGTTCTTC. Protein sequence: CASSQEVGGSTYNEQFF. The chain links TRBV4-2 to TRBJ2-1; D is ambiguous. Germline CDR1 reads LGHNA; CDR2 reads YNFKEQ. Trimming took 0 bases from V and 2 from J, leaving 14 bases between them. There are 17 residues in the CDR3.

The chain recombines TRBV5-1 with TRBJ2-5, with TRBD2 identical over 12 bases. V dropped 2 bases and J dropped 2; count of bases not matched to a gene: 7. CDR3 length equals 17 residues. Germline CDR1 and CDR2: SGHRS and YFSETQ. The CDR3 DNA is TGCGCCAGCAGCTTCGTGGCCCTAGCGGGAGGGCAAGAGACCCAGTACTTC. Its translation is CASSFVALAGGQETQYF. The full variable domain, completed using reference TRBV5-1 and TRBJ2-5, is KAGVTQTPRYLIKTRGQQVTLSCSPISGHRSVSWYQQTPGQGLQFLFEYFSETQRNKGNFPGRFSGRQFSNSRSEMNVSTLELGDSALYLCASSFVALAGGQETQYFGPGTRLLVL.

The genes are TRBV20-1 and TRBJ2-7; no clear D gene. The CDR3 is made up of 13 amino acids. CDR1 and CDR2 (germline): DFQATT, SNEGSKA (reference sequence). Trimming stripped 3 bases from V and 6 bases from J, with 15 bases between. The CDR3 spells CSASRSQTGEQYF. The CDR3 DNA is TGCAGTGCTAGTAGGTCTCAAACTGGCGAGCAGTACTTC.

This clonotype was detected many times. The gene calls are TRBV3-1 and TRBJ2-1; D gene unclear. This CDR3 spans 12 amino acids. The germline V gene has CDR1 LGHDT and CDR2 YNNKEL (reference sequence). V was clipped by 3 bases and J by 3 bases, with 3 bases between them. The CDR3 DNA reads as TGTGCCAGCAGCCACATCTACAATGAGCAGTTCTTC. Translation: CASSHIYNEQFF.

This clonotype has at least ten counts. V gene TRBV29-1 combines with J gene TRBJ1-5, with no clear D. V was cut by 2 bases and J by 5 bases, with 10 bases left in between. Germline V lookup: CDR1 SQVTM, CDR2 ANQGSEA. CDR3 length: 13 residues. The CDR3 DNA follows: TGCAGCGTTGAAACGACGGAGGATCAGCCCCAGCATTTT. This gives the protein CSVETTEDQPQHF.

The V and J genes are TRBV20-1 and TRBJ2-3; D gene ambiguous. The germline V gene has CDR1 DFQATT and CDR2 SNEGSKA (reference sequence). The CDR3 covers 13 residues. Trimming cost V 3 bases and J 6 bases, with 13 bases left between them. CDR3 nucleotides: TGCAGTGCTAGCCTAAACTCCAGGGATACGCAGTATTTT. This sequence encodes CSASLNSRDTQYF.

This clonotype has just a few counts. In DNA, the CDR3 is TGTGCCAGCTCACCACTCCCGGGACTAGCGGGAGATAGGGTCAAAAACATTCAGTACTTC. Translating it yields CASSPLPGLAGDRVKNIQYF. The chain links TRBV18 to TRBJ2-4, with 14 nucleotides matching TRBD2. CDR3 length equals 20 residues. Germline CDR1 and CDR2: KGHSH and LQKENI. V gave up 1 base and J gave up 3 bases; unmatched junction bases: 11.

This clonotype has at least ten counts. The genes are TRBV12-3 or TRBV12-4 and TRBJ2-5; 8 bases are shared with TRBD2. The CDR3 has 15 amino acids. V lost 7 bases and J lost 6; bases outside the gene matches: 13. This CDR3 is CASTNKAGVFKTQYF. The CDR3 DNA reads TGTGCCAGCACTAATAAAGCGGGAGTCTTTAAGACCCAGTACTTC.

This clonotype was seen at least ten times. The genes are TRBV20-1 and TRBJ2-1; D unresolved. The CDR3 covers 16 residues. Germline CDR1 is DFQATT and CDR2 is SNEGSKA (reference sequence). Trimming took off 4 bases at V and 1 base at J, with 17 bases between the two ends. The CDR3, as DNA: TGCAGTGCTAAACTCCCGGAGTCCGTTTCCTACAATGAGCAGTTCTTC. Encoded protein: CSAKLPESVSYNEQFF.

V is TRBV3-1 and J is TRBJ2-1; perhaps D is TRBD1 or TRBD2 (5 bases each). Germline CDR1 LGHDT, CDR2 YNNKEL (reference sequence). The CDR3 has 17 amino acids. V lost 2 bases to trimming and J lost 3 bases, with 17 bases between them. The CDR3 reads CASSQPLLVRGYNEQFF. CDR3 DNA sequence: TGTGCCAGCAGCCAACCGCTACTAGTGAGGGGCTACAATGAGCAGTTCTTC.

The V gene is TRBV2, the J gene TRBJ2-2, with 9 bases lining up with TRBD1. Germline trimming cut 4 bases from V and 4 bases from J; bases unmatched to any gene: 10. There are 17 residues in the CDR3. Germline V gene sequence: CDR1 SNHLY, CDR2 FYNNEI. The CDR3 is CASSAPRDRVVTGELFF. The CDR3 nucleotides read TGTGCCAGCAGTGCACCTAGGGACAGGGTCGTCACCGGGGAGCTGTTTTTT.

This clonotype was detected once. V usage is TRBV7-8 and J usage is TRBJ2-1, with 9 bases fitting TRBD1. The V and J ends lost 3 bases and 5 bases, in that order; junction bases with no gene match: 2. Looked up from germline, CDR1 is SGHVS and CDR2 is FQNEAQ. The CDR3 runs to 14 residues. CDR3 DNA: TGTGCCAGCAGCTTTGGGACAGGGCACAATGAGCAGTTCTTC. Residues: CASSFGTGHNEQFF.

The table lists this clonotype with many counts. The CDR3 protein is CASSDSTSSGANVLTF. In nucleotides, the CDR3 is TGTGCCAGCAGTGACTCGACTAGCTCTGGGGCCAACGTCCTGACTTTC. This chain joins TRBV6-4 and TRBJ2-6; the D gene is possibly TRBD2 (6 bases). V was shortened by 0 bases and J by 0 bases, with 6 bases between the two germline ends. This CDR3 region has 16 residues. Germline V gene data show CDR1 as MRHNA and CDR2 as SNTAGT.

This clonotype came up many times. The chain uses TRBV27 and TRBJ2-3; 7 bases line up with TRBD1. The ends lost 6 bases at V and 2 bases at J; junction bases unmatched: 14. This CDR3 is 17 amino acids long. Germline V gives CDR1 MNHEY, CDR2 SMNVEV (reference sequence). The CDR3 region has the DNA TGTGCCAGCAGACTGATGACAGGGAACTCAAACACAGATACGCAGTATTTT. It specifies CASRLMTGNSNTDTQYF.

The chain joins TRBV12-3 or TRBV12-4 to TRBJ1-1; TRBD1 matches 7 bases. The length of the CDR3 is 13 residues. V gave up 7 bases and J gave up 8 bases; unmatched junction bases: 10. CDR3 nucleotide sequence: TGTGCCAGCACCAAAAACATGGGACAGGAAGCTTTCTTT. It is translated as CASTKNMGQEAFF.